Sequencing of this T cell receptor (beta chain) was carried out in a study of blood T cell repertoires in COVID-19. This CDR3 comprises 14 residues. Germline CDR1 reads MNHEY; CDR2 reads SVGAGI. V dropped 6 bases and J dropped 4 bases, with 15 bases sitting between them. Using immunoSEQ multiplex PCR, the repertoire was profiled, and TCRdb retains in-frame clones only, with some absent. The sample consists of approximately 300,000 clones, about 87% of them appearing once. V and J are TRBV6-5 and TRBJ1-2, with a tentative D call TRBD1 (6 bases). The TCR comes from a woman aged 40-49 years with acute or convalescent COVID-19. The sample consisted of peripheral blood. The CDR3 nucleotides are TGTGCCAGCAGCCCCCACCCAGGGGCCTATGGCTACACCTTC. Translating it yields CASSPHPGAYGYTF.